Listed below are T cell receptor beta chains from one sample, sequenced in a study of cytomegalovirus exposure and HLA in healthy donors. TCRdb's copy holds only in-frame clones and misses some; the assay was immunoSEQ multiplex PCR. The sample lists around 150,000 clones; roughly 84% were seen once. Sequenced input: PBMCs. These receptor sequences come from a man between 18 and 29 years old in good health and CMV-seronegative. Both conserved end residues are part of each CDR3.

j_call v_call cdr3_aa
TRBJ2-5 TRBV7-2 CASSLSRGGVVGETQYF
TRBJ1-1 TRBV5-1 CASSLTGGRGTEAFF
TRBJ1-5 TRBV5-6 CASSWRTGVGNQPQHF
TRBJ2-5 TRBV9 CASSVGGGRTSGREEAQYF
TRBJ1-1 TRBV6-5 CASSLPDEMNTEAFF
TRBJ1-1 TRBV18 CASSLDRDNTEAFF
TRBJ1-4 TRBV6-4 CASSGGGPTNEKLFF
TRBJ1-3 TRBV10-3 CAISELSWTGGSPIYF
TRBJ1-4 TRBV5-1 CASSWVGSGTNEKLFF
TRBJ2-6 TRBV7-6 CASSFPDTGLPSGANGLTF
TRBJ1-4 TRBV29-1 CSVESLGGNEKLFF
TRBJ1-5 TRBV2 CASTLFPSNQPQHF
TRBJ2-5 TRBV19 CASSIIGGETQYF
TRBJ1-6 TRBV6-5 CASSRSPYNSPLHF
TRBJ1-4 TRBV7-9 CASSPVGEKLFF
TRBJ2-1 TRBV7-9 CASLTAQGLGGNEQFF
TRBJ1-5 TRBV2 CASSEGAVYSNQPQHF
TRBJ2-3 TRBV4-1 CASSANLRTDTQYF
TRBJ1-3 TRBV19 CASSPPGQKNTIYF
TRBJ2-7 TRBV18 CASSLSTGNEQYF
TRBJ1-2 TRBV5-4 CASSLKSGQGSYGYTF
TRBJ2-3 TRBV2 CASSDLRTYADTQYF
TRBJ2-1 TRBV7-9 CASSFGGEDRNEQFF
TRBJ2-2 TRBV6-6 CASRTSGTNTGELFF
TRBJ2-5 TRBV7-2 CASSRGLAGVQETQYF
TRBJ2-7 TRBV7-2 CASSSRPQGLAGSYEQYF
TRBJ1-5 TRBV19 CASSMTDYSNQPQHF
TRBJ2-7 TRBV6-5 CASSGQEGDEQYF
TRBJ2-5 TRBV7-6 CASSLLTQGRWETQYF
TRBJ1-2 TRBV28 CASISPAGEYGYTF
TRBJ2-7 TRBV28 CASSAGTGGYEQYF
TRBJ2-3 TRBV5-1 CASSLAVSGGRTDTQYF
TRBJ1-4 TRBV4-1 CASSQDQRSATNEKLFF
TRBJ2-6 TRBV6-1 CASSETSSGANVLTF
TRBJ1-4 TRBV29-1 CSAQATNEKLFF
TRBJ1-4 TRBV2 CASSRVAGVEKLFF
TRBJ2-7 TRBV7-8 CASSDRVSTYEQYF
TRBJ2-1 TRBV19 CASKATSGIKQGEQFF
TRBJ2-3 TRBV7-2 CASSLKAGGTDTQYF
TRBJ1-1 TRBV7-9 CASSPRLGGGSTEAFF
TRBJ1-1 TRBV5-1 CASSEGLNTEAFF
TRBJ2-7 TRBV18 CASSQGLTYEQYF
TRBJ2-1 TRBV7-3 CASSSPGLAGNNEQFF
TRBJ1-2 TRBV19 CATSWAAQYGYTF
TRBJ2-5 TRBV2 CASSDRPGLAGGPEETQYF
TRBJ1-1 TRBV5-6 CASSPRLFWDTEAFF
TRBJ2-3 TRBV5-4 CASSILTSGGASTDTQYF
TRBJ1-1 TRBV28 CASRRGFRTEAFF
TRBJ2-7 TRBV6-1 CASSDGLAGTSYEQYF
TRBJ2-5 TRBV27 CASSHQGTAKETQYF
TRBJ1-3 TRBV9 CASSPGPGNTIYF
TRBJ2-1 TRBV5-4 CASSRTSGNNYNEQFF
TRBJ1-6 TRBV7-2 CASSLLTQGYNSPLHF
TRBJ2-2 TRBV23-1 CASSQGSWDGELFF